This T cell receptor beta chain came from a study of T cells in Graves' hyperthyroidism and ophthalmopathy. As for the study in general: Peripheral blood sampling occurred at initial diagnosis, before any treatment.

V was pared by 6 bases and J by 1 base, with 6 bases between. CDR1 is SQVTM, CDR2 ANQGSEA, per germline. CDR3 size: 11 residues. Study-level points and caveats: Median prediction lead before ophthalmopathy onset was 5 to 7.5 months with the model. Blood also held most thyroid clonotypes expanded beyond 0.001.

There are many counts of this clonotype. The antigen is undetermined. Using RNA transcripts as the source, TCR beta CDR3 regions were amplified. TCR CDR3 underwent first-round RT-PCR with the HTBI primer set. One entry per CDR3 protein, called by TCRdb with MiXCR from the multiplex PCR reads. The sample includes hundreds of thousands of distinct CDR3 sequences, over 12% seen only once; the top ten take around 4.5%. The source material was blood. The origin of this receptor is a middle-aged woman with Graves' ophthalmopathy. The rearrangement uses TRBV29-1 and TRBJ2-5; no definite D call. The CDR3 protein is CSVEPQETQYF. The CDR3 DNA reads TGCAGCGTAGAACCCCAAGAGACCCAGTACTTC.